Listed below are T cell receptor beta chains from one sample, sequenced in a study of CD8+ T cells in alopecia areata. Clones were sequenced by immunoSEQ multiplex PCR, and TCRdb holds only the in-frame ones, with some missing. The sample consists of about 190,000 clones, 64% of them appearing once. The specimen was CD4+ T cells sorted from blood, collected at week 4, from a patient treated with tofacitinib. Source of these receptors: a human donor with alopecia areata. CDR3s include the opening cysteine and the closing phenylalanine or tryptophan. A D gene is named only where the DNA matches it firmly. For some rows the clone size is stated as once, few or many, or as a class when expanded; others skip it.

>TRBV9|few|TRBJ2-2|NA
CASSVGWGTGELFF
TGTGCCAGCAGCGTAGGGTGGGGCACCGGGGAGCTGTTTTTT
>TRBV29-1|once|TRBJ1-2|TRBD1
CSVWTGGDYGYTF
TGCAGCGTGTGGACAGGGGGGGACTATGGCTACACCTTC
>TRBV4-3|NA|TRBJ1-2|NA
CASSQDPRNPYGYTF
TGCGCCAGCAGCCAAGATCCCAGGAATCCTTATGGCTACACCTTC
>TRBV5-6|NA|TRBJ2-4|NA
CASSQQGAKNIQYF
TGTGCCAGCAGCCAACAGGGAGCCAAAAACATTCAGTACTTC
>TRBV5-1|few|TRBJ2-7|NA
CASSRQGTSYEQYF
TGCGCCAGCAGCAGACAAGGGACCTCCTACGAGCAGTACTTC
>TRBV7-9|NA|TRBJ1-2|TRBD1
CASSSTGGGGYTF
TGTGCCAGCAGCTCGACAGGGGGCGGTGGCTACACCTTC
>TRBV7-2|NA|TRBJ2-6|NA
CASSLGGSGANVLTF
TGTGCCAGCAGCTTAGGGGGCTCTGGGGCCAACGTCCTGACTTTC
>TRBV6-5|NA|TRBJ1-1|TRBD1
CASSFSRDSQGEAFF
TGTGCCAGCAGTTTCTCGAGGGACAGTCAAGGTGAAGCTTTCTTT
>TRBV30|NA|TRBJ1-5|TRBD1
CAWSLTGAGNQPQHF
TGTGCCTGGAGTTTGACAGGGGCTGGCAATCAGCCCCAGCATTTT
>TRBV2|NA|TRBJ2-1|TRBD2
CASSLRTSGGDEQFF
TGTGCCAGCAGCCTCAGGACTAGCGGGGGTGATGAGCAGTTCTTC
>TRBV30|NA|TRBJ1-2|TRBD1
CAWSVGQYGYTF
TGTGCCTGGAGTGTGGGACAGTATGGCTACACCTTC
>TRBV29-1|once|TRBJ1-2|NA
CSVTGKRGDGYTF
TGCAGCGTTACAGGGAAACGTGGAGATGGCTACACCTTC
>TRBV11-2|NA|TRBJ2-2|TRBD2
CASSSVTSGRTGELFF
TGTGCCAGCAGCTCGGTTACTAGCGGGCGGACCGGGGAGCTGTTTTTT
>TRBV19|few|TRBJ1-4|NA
CASGYRLGEKLFF
TGTGCCAGTGGATACAGGCTTGGAGAAAAACTGTTTTTT
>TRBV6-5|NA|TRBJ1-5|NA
CASSYQQGNQPQHF
TGTGCCAGCAGTTACCAACAAGGCAATCAGCCCCAGCATTTT
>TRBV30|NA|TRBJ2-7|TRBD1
CAWRGRGLYEQYF
TGTGCCTGGAGAGGAAGGGGGCTTTACGAGCAGTACTTC
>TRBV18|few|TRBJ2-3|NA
CASSPRSNGGTDTQYF
TGTGCCAGCTCACCACGTAGCAACGGGGGCACAGATACGCAGTATTTT
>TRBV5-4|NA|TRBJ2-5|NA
CASSVGATRETQYF
TGTGCCAGCTCGGTCGGGGCAACGAGGGAGACCCAGTACTTC
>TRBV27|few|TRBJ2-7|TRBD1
CASSLDRGTYEQYF
TGTGCCAGCAGTTTGGACAGGGGCACCTACGAGCAGTACTTC
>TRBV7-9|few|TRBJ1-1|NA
CASSLTGFQAEAFF
TGTGCCAGCAGCCTCACAGGGTTCCAAGCGGAAGCTTTCTTT
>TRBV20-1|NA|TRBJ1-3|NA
CSATTGNTIYF
TGCAGTGCTACGACGGGAAACACCATATATTTT
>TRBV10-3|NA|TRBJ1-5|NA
CAISEGRDQPQHF
TGTGCCATCAGTGAGGGTCGGGATCAGCCCCAGCATTTT
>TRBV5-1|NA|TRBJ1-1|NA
CASSLELITEAFF
TGCGCCAGCAGCTTGGAACTGATCACTGAAGCTTTCTTT
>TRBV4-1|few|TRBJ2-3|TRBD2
CASRWASGETSTDTQYF
TGCGCCAGCAGGTGGGCTAGCGGGGAAACTAGCACAGATACGCAGTATTTT
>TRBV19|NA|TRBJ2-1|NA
CASSIWGTLSYNEQFF
TGTGCCAGTAGTATATGGGGCACACTTTCCTACAATGAGCAGTTCTTC
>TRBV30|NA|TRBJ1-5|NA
CAWSVLDQSPQHF
TGTGCCTGGAGTGTACTAGACCAATCGCCCCAGCATTTT
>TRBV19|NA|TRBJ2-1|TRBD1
CASTPGTGGFYNEQFF
TGTGCCAGTACCCCAGGGACAGGGGGCTTCTACAATGAGCAGTTCTTC
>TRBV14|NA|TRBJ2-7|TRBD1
CASSRDRGFDEQYF
TGTGCCAGCAGCCGGGACAGGGGGTTCGACGAGCAGTACTTC
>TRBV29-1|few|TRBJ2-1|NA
CSVEIGGLAFEQFF
TGCAGCGTTGAAATTGGAGGGCTAGCATTTGAGCAGTTCTTC
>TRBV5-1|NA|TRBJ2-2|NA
CASSFSGQTGELFF
TGCGCCAGCAGCTTTTCAGGACAGACCGGGGAGCTGTTTTTT
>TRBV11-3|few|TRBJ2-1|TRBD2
CASKRTSGGANEQFF
TGTGCCAGCAAACGTACTAGCGGGGGGGCAAATGAGCAGTTCTTC
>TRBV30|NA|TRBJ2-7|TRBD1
CAWSWTGVYEQYF
TGTGCCTGGAGTTGGACAGGGGTCTACGAGCAGTACTTC
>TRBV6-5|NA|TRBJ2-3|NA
CATQRGGSTDTQYF
TGTGCCACCCAGAGGGGGGGAAGCACAGATACGCAGTATTTT
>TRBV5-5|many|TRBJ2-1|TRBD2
CASSAGTTNEQFF
TGTGCCAGCAGCGCCGGGACTACCAATGAGCAGTTCTTC
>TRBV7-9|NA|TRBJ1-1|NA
CASSSRGWGTEAFF
TGTGCCAGCAGCTCACGAGGCTGGGGCACTGAAGCTTTCTTT
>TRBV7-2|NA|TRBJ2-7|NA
CASSLGVAYEQYF
TGTGCCAGCAGCTTAGGGGTAGCCTACGAGCAGTACTTC